This T cell receptor beta chain was recovered during a study of blood T cell repertoires in COVID-19. Study as a whole: Acute-phase and convalescent COVID-19 samples originated in the United States, Italy and Spain. T cells, B-cell-depleted T cells, or PBMCs supplied cDNA or gDNA.

In the original processing: Estimated nucleated cell counts came from reference gene primer amplification. TCRdb's table, derived via immunoSEQ multiplex PCR, lists solely in-frame clones and lacks some. That table gives V, J and clone size, and the DNA gave D and trimming. In the table there are 60,000 or so clones, around nine tenths of which are singletons. V dropped 0 bases and J dropped 1 base, with 5 bases sitting between them. The CDR3 sequence is 15 residues long. Germline V gene sequence: CDR1 KGHDR, CDR2 SFDVKD. The receptor was isolated from a human donor with active COVID-19. The donor label of this sample is uncertain. The chain uses TRBV24-1 and TRBJ2-2, with D hard to call. What was sequenced was peripheral blood. CDR3 in amino acids: CATSDLQQNTGELFF. CDR3 DNA sequence: TGTGCCACCAGTGATTTGCAACAGAACACCGGGGAGCTGTTTTTT.